These 30 T cell receptor beta chains originate from one sample sequenced in a study of cytomegalovirus exposure and HLA in healthy donors. Repertoires were generated with immunoSEQ multiplex PCR, while TCRdb's copy carries only in-frame clones and drops some. The sample lists about 38,000 clones, roughly 91% seen once, with around 3.4% in the top ten. Sequences were obtained from PBMCs. These receptors were collected from a man younger than 35 in good health and CMV-seronegative.

The chain has TRBV6-5 and TRBJ1-4, with 8 positions matching TRBD1. V was pared by 8 bases and J by 6 bases, with 5 bases of the junction left unmatched. The CDR3 is 13 residues long. Germline CDR1 is MNHEY and CDR2 is SVGAGI. CDR3 region: CASSTGAYEKLFF. CDR3 nucleotides: TGTGCCAGCTCGACAGGGGCGTATGAAAAACTGTTTTTT.

The genes are TRBV7-8 and TRBJ1-2; D is unresolved. Trimming took off 5 bases at V and 2 bases at J, with 15 bases between the two ends. Germline V gene lookup returns CDR1 SGHVS and CDR2 FQNEAQ. The CDR3 spans 15 residues. Written as DNA, the CDR3 is TGTGCCAGCAGCCCTATGGAGGGCGGGAACTATGGCTACACCTTC. It yields the protein CASSPMEGGNYGYTF.

This clone came up once. The V call is TRBV2, the J call TRBJ2-1, with a possible D match to TRBD2 (6 bases). Germline loops: CDR1 SNHLY, CDR2 FYNNEI. This CDR3 region has 12 residues. Trimming left V 6 bases short and J 7 bases short, with 10 bases between. This chain's CDR3 is CASRELANEQFF. The DNA of the CDR3 is TGTGCCAGCAGGGAACTAGCTAATGAGCAGTTCTTC.

The chain has TRBV19 and TRBJ2-7; 7 bases fit TRBD1. The CDR3 length is 14 residues. V was pared by 4 bases and J by 5 bases, with 8 bases of the junction left unmatched. Per the germline V gene, CDR1 is LNHDA and CDR2 is SQIVND (reference sequence). Here the CDR3 DNA reads TGTGCCAGTAGTACAGGTCCCGACAGGGACGAGCAGTACTTC. Its protein is CASSTGPDRDEQYF.

The gene calls are TRBV7-8 and TRBJ1-4; D call uncertain. The CDR3 length is 11 residues. The germline gives CDR1 SGHVS, CDR2 FQNEAQ. The V end lost 6 bases, the J end lost 8 bases, and 7 bases lay between the germline ends. In DNA, the CDR3 is TGTGCCAGCAGTTCGGAGGAAAAACTGTTTTTT. Protein: CASSSEEKLFF.

This clone has only one observation. The V and J genes are TRBV4-1 and TRBJ2-7, with D unresolved. The CDR3 is made up of 16 amino acids. CDR1 MGHRA and CDR2 YSYEKL come from the germline V gene. Trimming cost V 4 bases and J 5 bases, with 21 bases left between them. CDR3 in amino acids: CASSLLFGSGLNEQYF. Here the CDR3 DNA reads TGCGCCAGCAGCCTGTTGTTTGGGTCAGGTCTGAACGAGCAGTACTTC.

This chain uses TRBV6-1 with TRBJ1-5, with 10 bases matching TRBD1. Germline V gives CDR1 MNHNS, CDR2 SASEGT. Trimming removed 6 bases from V and 7 bases from J; junction bases left unmatched: 9. The CDR3 length is 15 residues. CDR3 protein: CASRDGTGVNQPQHF. The CDR3 DNA reads TGTGCCAGCAGGGATGGGACAGGGGTTAACCAGCCCCAGCATTTT.

This clone was seen only once. The chain joins TRBV5-1 to TRBJ2-7; 9 bases align to TRBD2. Trimming cost V 5 bases and J 4 bases; bases outside gene matches: 10. From germline, CDR1 is SGHRS and CDR2 YFSETQ. The CDR3 is 15 amino acids. The CDR3 bases are TGCGCCAGCAGACCAGTATTTAGCGGGAGTTACGAGCAGTACTTC. Encoded protein: CASRPVFSGSYEQYF.

The chain combines TRBV7-9 with TRBJ2-3; a possible D gene is TRBD2 (5 bases). The germline V gene has CDR1 SEHNR and CDR2 FQNEAQ (reference sequence). Trimming left V 1 base short and J 2 bases short, with 13 bases between. The CDR3 contains 16 residues. The CDR3 sequence is CASSLGPTRFTDTQYF. As DNA, the CDR3 is TGTGCCAGCAGCTTAGGCCCCACTAGATTCACAGATACGCAGTATTTT.

The chain employs TRBV29-1 and TRBJ2-7; 8 bases fit TRBD1. The trim removed 5 bases at V and 3 bases at J, leaving 3 bases unmatched. Germline CDR1 SQVTM, CDR2 ANQGSEA. The CDR3 has 12 residues. The CDR3 DNA is TGCAGCGTTACGACAGGGGTCTACGAGCAGTACTTC. It specifies CSVTTGVYEQYF.

The rearrangement links TRBV28 to TRBJ2-7; 9 positions agree with TRBD1. Germline CDR1 and CDR2: MDHEN and SYDVKM. V lost 1 base and J lost 6; bases outside the gene matches: 7. The CDR3 totals 15 residues. This CDR3 is CASSLSGTGSAEQYF. In DNA form, the CDR3 reads TGTGCCAGCAGTTTATCGGGGACAGGGTCTGCCGAGCAGTACTTC.

This chain links TRBV27 with TRBJ2-2, with 9 bases fitting TRBD1. Trimming cost V 5 bases and J 5 bases; bases outside gene matches: 18. Germline CDR1 and CDR2: MNHEY and SMNVEV (reference sequence). The CDR3 loop spans 19 amino acids. The DNA of the CDR3 is TGTGCCAGCAGTGCGACCGGGACAGGGACTGCTGACGGGACCGGGGAGCTGTTTTTT. It codes for CASSATGTGTADGTGELFF.

The chain uses TRBV2 and TRBJ1-1; 10 nucleotides agree with TRBD1. The germline V gene encodes CDR1 SNHLY and CDR2 FYNNEI. V was clipped by 5 bases and J by 7 bases; unmatched bases: 10. CDR3 length equals 15 residues. CDR3 region: CASSKPGQGSGEAFF. DNA for the CDR3: TGTGCCAGCAGTAAACCGGGACAGGGGTCGGGTGAAGCTTTCTTT.

The chain employs TRBV7-9 and TRBJ1-4, with 9 bases fitting TRBD1. Germline CDR1 and CDR2: SEHNR and FQNEAQ (reference sequence). Losses at the gene ends were 3 bases for V and 7 bases for J; bases not matched to a gene: 12. The CDR3 runs to 17 residues. This CDR3 is CASSLDLTGGSIEKLFF. Written as DNA, the CDR3 is TGTGCCAGCAGCTTGGACTTAACAGGGGGCAGTATTGAAAAACTGTTTTTT.

The chain couples TRBV2 to TRBJ1-2, with 7 bases matching TRBD1. Germline loops: CDR1 SNHLY, CDR2 FYNNEI. This CDR3 comprises 13 residues. V was pared by 7 bases and J by 2 bases, with 4 bases of the junction left unmatched. The CDR3 coding sequence is TGTGCCAGCACCATACAGGGGAACTATGGCTACACCTTC. Protein product: CASTIQGNYGYTF.

This rearrangement joins TRBV7-2 to TRBJ1-2; TRBD1 aligns across 7 bases. J was trimmed by 6 bases and V by 2 bases; bases with no gene match: 12. This CDR3 spans 16 amino acids. Germline CDR1 SGHTA, CDR2 FQGNSA. The CDR3 bases are TGTGCCAGCAGCTTACCCGGACAGGCCCAACTTCATGGCTACACCTTC. As protein: CASSLPGQAQLHGYTF.

The chain uses TRBV5-1 and TRBJ2-5, with 11 bases fitting TRBD1. The CDR3 runs to 15 residues. Germline loops: CDR1 SGHRS, CDR2 YFSETQ. J gave up 4 bases and V 0 bases, and 2 bases lay outside the gene matches. CDR3 DNA sequence: TGCGCCAGCAGCTTGGGAGGGACAGGGGGAGAGACCCAGTACTTC. Protein product: CASSLGGTGGETQYF.

The gene calls are TRBV19 and TRBJ2-5, with D possibly matching TRBD2 (5 bases). The CDR3 runs to 14 residues. CDR1 LNHDA and CDR2 SQIVND come from the germline V gene (reference sequence). V was trimmed by 1 base and J by 4 bases, leaving 10 bases between them. The CDR3 protein is CASSIGGRSETQYF. The CDR3 nucleotides read TGTGCCAGTAGTATAGGAGGGAGATCAGAGACCCAGTACTTC.

The chain joins TRBV6-6 to TRBJ1-2; maybe TRBD1 (5 bases). CDR1 and CDR2 from the germline V gene are MNHNY and SVGAGI (reference sequence). The CDR3 is 15 residues long. Trimming left V 4 bases short and J 6 bases short, with 18 bases between. CDR3: CASSFSPDRRDGYTF. CDR3 DNA sequence: TGTGCCAGCAGTTTTTCACCTGACAGAAGAGATGGCTACACCTTC.

V is TRBV5-1 and J is TRBJ2-3; 11 bases map to TRBD2. V was pared by 2 bases and J by 1 base, with 6 bases of the junction left unmatched. The CDR3 sequence is 17 residues long. Per germline, CDR1 SGHRS and CDR2 YFSETQ. CDR3 in amino acids: CASSLLAGVSGTDTQYF. The CDR3 DNA is TGCGCCAGCAGCTTACTAGCGGGAGTTTCTGGCACAGATACGCAGTATTTT. Filled out from reference TRBV5-1 and TRBJ2-3, the complete variable domain reads KAGVTQTPRYLIKTRGQQVTLSCSPISGHRSVSWYQQTPGQGLQFLFEYFSETQRNKGNFPGRFSGRQFSNSRSEMNVSTLELGDSALYLCASSLLAGVSGTDTQYFGPGTRLTVL.

The chain is built from TRBV7-3 and TRBJ1-1; TRBD1 matches at 9 bases. V lost 5 bases and J lost 1; bases outside the gene matches: 5. CDR1 SGHTA and CDR2 FQGTGA come from the germline V gene. This CDR3 comprises 15 residues. The DNA for the CDR3 is TGTGCCAGCAGCCCGGGGACAGGGAGGAACACTGAAGCTTTCTTT. Its protein is CASSPGTGRNTEAFF. Using reference TRBV7-3 and TRBJ1-1 for the parts outside the CDR3, the full variable domain is GAGVSQTPSNKVTEKGKYVELRCDPISGHTALYWYRQSLGQGPEFLIYFQGTGAADDSGLPNDRFFAVRPEGSVSTLKIQRTERGDSAVYLCASSPGTGRNTEAFFGQGTRLTVV.

As regards this clone: One junction end disagrees with the germline gene, perhaps due to a read error. The chain carries TRBV7-2 and TRBJ2-4; 9 bases line up with TRBD1. The CDR3 runs 12 residues. From germline, CDR1 is SGHTA and CDR2 FQGNSA. CDR3 nucleotides: TGTGCCAGCAGCTTACCGGGACAGGGCAGATTCTTC. As protein: CASSLPGQGRFF. Supplemented by reference TRBV7-2 and TRBJ2-4, the full variable domain reads GAGVSQSPSNKVTEKGKDVELRCDPISGHTALYWYRQSLGQGLEFLIYFQGNSAPDKSGLPSDRFSAERTGGSVSTLTIQRTQQEDSAVYLCASSLPGQGRFFGAGTRLSVL.

This rearrangement joins TRBV5-4 to TRBJ1-1, with D unresolved. Trimming left V 3 bases short and J 0 bases short, with 12 bases between. The CDR3 is 15 residues long. The V gene's germline CDR1 is SGHNT and CDR2 YYREEE (reference sequence). CDR3: CASSSPRTLNTEAFF. The CDR3 region has the DNA TGTGCCAGCAGCTCCCCCCGGACTCTGAACACTGAAGCTTTCTTT.

V gene TRBV28 combines with J gene TRBJ2-1, with D perhaps matching TRBD2 (5 bases). CDR3 size: 15 residues. V shed 5 bases and J shed 9 bases, with 20 bases lying between them. CDR1 and CDR2 (germline): MDHEN, SYDVKM. CDR3 sequence: CASSPPTAGAGEQFF. The CDR3 DNA reads as TGTGCCAGCAGTCCACCAACCGCCGGCGCGGGTGAGCAGTTCTTC.

The chain couples TRBV14 to TRBJ2-1; 8 bases fit TRBD2. This CDR3 spans 18 amino acids. CDR1 and CDR2 from the germline V gene are SGHDN and FVKESK. V lost 0 bases and J lost 3; bases outside the gene matches: 10. The CDR3 loop reads CASSQDAPHSGVYNEQFF. The CDR3 DNA sequence: TGTGCCAGCAGCCAAGACGCCCCTCATAGCGGGGTCTACAATGAGCAGTTCTTC. The whole variable domain, remainder taken from reference TRBV14 and TRBJ2-1, is EAGVTQFPSHSVIEKGQTVTLRCDPISGHDNLYWYRRVMGKEIKFLLHFVKESKQDESGMPNNRFLAERTGGTYSTLKVQPAELEDSGVYFCASSQDAPHSGVYNEQFFGPGTRLTVL.

This clone has just one count. This chain connects TRBV18 to TRBJ2-1; D remains unclear. The CDR3 is 17 residues long. CDR1 is KGHSH and CDR2 is LQKENI in the germline V gene. V lost 3 bases and J lost 3, with 18 bases in between. The CDR3 DNA is TGTGCCAGCTCACCCCCCCGGGTCACTATAAACTACAATGAGCAGTTCTTC. It codes for CASSPPRVTINYNEQFF.

V gene TRBV7-3 combines with J gene TRBJ1-2, with D unclear. This CDR3 spans 13 amino acids. Trimming shortened V by 3 bases and J by 4 bases, and 9 bases separated the two germline ends. Germline V lookup: CDR1 SGHTA, CDR2 FQGTGA. The CDR3 sequence: CASSFDIGYGYTF. In DNA, the CDR3 is TGTGCCAGCAGCTTCGACATTGGCTATGGCTACACCTTC. Variable domain in full (rest from reference TRBV7-3 and TRBJ1-2): GAGVSQTPSNKVTEKGKYVELRCDPISGHTALYWYRQSLGQGPEFLIYFQGTGAADDSGLPNDRFFAVRPEGSVSTLKIQRTERGDSAVYLCASSFDIGYGYTFGSGTRLTVV.

The chain is built from TRBV9 and TRBJ1-1, with D possibly matching TRBD1 (6 bases). CDR3 length: 13 residues. Between the trimmed V and J ends, which lost 4 bases and 4 bases, there was a span of 11 bases. Germline CDR1 is SGDLS and CDR2 is YYNGEE. The CDR3 nucleotides are TGTGCCAGCAGCTCGCAGGGGTCCACTGAAGCTTTCTTT. It codes for CASSSQGSTEAFF.

This clone was observed a few times. This sequence joins TRBV25-1 and TRBJ2-5, with a possible D match to TRBD2 (6 bases). CDR1 MGHDK and CDR2 SYGVNS come from the germline V gene. The CDR3 is made up of 13 amino acids. Trimming took off 10 bases at V and 5 bases at J, with 17 bases between the two ends. This chain's CDR3 is CATRGKDAETQYF. CDR3 in DNA: TGTGCCACCCGGGGGAAGGACGCGGAGACCCAGTACTTC.

V and J are TRBV7-2 and TRBJ2-2; weak D call: TRBD2 (6 bases). V was shortened by 1 base and J by 2 bases, with 11 bases between the two germline ends. This CDR3 is built from 16 residues. Germline CDR1 reads SGHTA; CDR2 reads FQGNSA. DNA for the CDR3: TGTGCCAGCAGCTTAGTGGTAGCGGTTAACACCGGGGAGCTGTTTTTT. This sequence encodes CASSLVVAVNTGELFF.